The rows below give T cell receptor beta chains drawn from one sample of a study of cytomegalovirus exposure and HLA in healthy donors. TCRdb's copy holds only in-frame clones and misses some; the assay was immunoSEQ multiplex PCR. The sample contains about 83,000 clones, 95% to 96% of which appear only once. What was sequenced was PBMCs. These receptors came from a woman aged 18 to 35 in good health and CMV-seronegative. The CDR3 runs from the conserved cysteine through the conserved F or W. Fields, in order: D gene, J gene, clone size, V gene, CDR3 protein, CDR3 DNA. A D gene is named only where the DNA matches it firmly. Rows may omit the clone size; those that give it use once, few, many or a size class.

.,TRBJ1-1,.,TRBV10-3,CAISERQVRTEAFF,TGTGCCATCAGTGAGCGGCAGGTTAGAACTGAAGCTTTCTTT
TRBD1,TRBJ2-7,once,TRBV27,CASSLSTGAYEQYF,TGTGCCAGCAGTTTATCGACAGGGGCCTACGAGCAGTACTTC
TRBD1,TRBJ2-7,once,TRBV5-1,CASSLGQGAAYEQYF,TGCGCCAGCAGCTTGGGACAGGGGGCAGCCTACGAGCAGTACTTC
.,TRBJ1-1,.,TRBV10-3,CATSPAGAVTEAFF,TGTGCCACATCGCCTGCGGGGGCGGTCACTGAAGCTTTCTTT
TRBD2,TRBJ2-5,.,TRBV18,CASSPPLAGVLETQYF,TGTGCCAGCTCACCACCACTAGCGGGAGTCCTAGAGACCCAGTACTTC
TRBD1,TRBJ2-3,.,TRBV5-6,CASSGAWGQASRTDTQYF,TGTGCCAGCAGCGGTGCATGGGGACAGGCAAGTCGCACAGATACGCAGTATTTT
TRBD2,TRBJ2-1,.,TRBV30,CAWSVRGLAGDEQFF,TGTGCCTGGAGTGTACGGGGACTAGCGGGAGATGAGCAGTTCTTC
.,TRBJ2-2,.,TRBV6-1,CASSAWTTPNTGELFF,TGTGCCAGCAGTGCGTGGACTACCCCGAACACCGGGGAGCTGTTTTTT
.,TRBJ1-6,.,TRBV30,CAWSVTDIGSPLHF,TGTGCCTGGAGTGTTACAGATATTGGTTCACCCCTCCACTTT
TRBD2,TRBJ2-1,.,TRBV19,CASSQREGRGEQFF,TGTGCCAGTAGTCAGCGGGAGGGCCGGGGTGAGCAGTTCTTC
.,TRBJ2-3,.,TRBV5-6,CASHGVVTDTQYF,TGTGCCAGCCACGGGGTGGTCACAGATACGCAGTATTTT
.,TRBJ2-1,.,TRBV5-4,CASSLQGSPGNEQFF,TGTGCCAGCAGCTTACAGGGCAGTCCTGGCAATGAGCAGTTCTTC
TRBD2,TRBJ2-7,once,TRBV11-3,CASSLGGGRSSYEQYF,TGTGCCAGCAGCTTGGGGGGGGGACGGAGCTCCTACGAGCAGTACTTC
.,TRBJ2-5,.,TRBV18,CASSWRRDQETQYF,TGTGCCAGCTCATGGAGACGGGACCAAGAGACCCAGTACTTC
TRBD2,TRBJ2-7,.,TRBV19,CASSIASGSYEQYF,TGTGCCAGTAGTATAGCTAGCGGGAGCTACGAGCAGTACTTC
.,TRBJ2-3,.,TRBV11-2,CASSLVADTQYF,TGTGCCAGCAGCTTAGTTGCGGATACGCAGTATTTT
TRBD1,TRBJ1-5,once,TRBV6-5,CASRKDRNNQPQHF,TGTGCCAGCAGGAAGGACAGGAACAATCAGCCCCAGCATTTT
TRBD2,TRBJ2-3,.,TRBV5-4,CASSLRTSGSTDTQYF,TGTGCCAGCAGCCTCCGGACTAGCGGAAGCACAGATACGCAGTATTTT
.,TRBJ1-1,.,TRBV7-9,CASSFAGPEAFF,TGTGCCAGCAGCTTCGCGGGCCCTGAAGCTTTCTTT
TRBD1,TRBJ2-7,.,TRBV10-3,CAISSDRDYEQYF,TGTGCCATCAGTTCAGACAGGGATTACGAGCAGTACTTC
TRBD2,TRBJ2-7,.,TRBV7-8,CASSLYDSTSGRRPYEQYF,TGTGCCAGCAGCTTATACGACTCCACTAGCGGGAGGCGACCCTACGAGCAGTACTTC
TRBD1,TRBJ2-1,.,TRBV2,CASSRDSSYNEQFF,TGTGCCAGCAGCCGGGACAGCTCCTACAATGAGCAGTTCTTC
.,TRBJ2-3,.,TRBV25-1,CASSVGASSTDTQYF,TGTGCCAGCAGTGTCGGAGCTTCTAGCACAGATACGCAGTATTTT
.,TRBJ2-7,.,TRBV28,CASSTYEQYF,TGTGCCAGCAGCACTTACGAGCAGTACTTC
.,TRBJ1-5,few,TRBV9,CASSETGNQPQHF,TGTGCCAGCAGTGAGACAGGCAATCAGCCCCAGCATTTT
TRBD1,TRBJ2-3,.,TRBV10-1,CASSLTGGLTDTQYF,TGCGCCAGCAGTTTGACAGGGGGACTGACAGATACGCAGTATTTT
TRBD2,TRBJ2-1,.,TRBV5-4,CASRAGGTSGRYEQFF,TGTGCCAGCCGGGCGGGAGGGACTAGCGGGAGGTATGAGCAGTTCTTC
.,TRBJ2-7,once,TRBV29-1,CSVQTEFSYEQYF,TGCAGCGTGCAGACAGAGTTCTCCTACGAGCAGTACTTC
.,TRBJ2-3,.,TRBV29-1,CSAPDPLVPFHTQYF,TGCAGCGCCCCTGATCCACTAGTTCCGTTTCATACGCAGTATTTT
.,TRBJ2-1,.,TRBV5-5,CASSLGVLVGIYNEQFF,TGTGCCAGCAGCTTGGGAGTACTAGTAGGGATATACAATGAGCAGTTCTTC
TRBD1,TRBJ2-7,.,TRBV18,CASSYRDRAYEQYF,TGTGCCAGCTCATACCGGGACAGGGCCTACGAGCAGTACTTC
.,TRBJ2-3,.,TRBV28,CASSFGGSTDTQYF,TGTGCCAGCAGTTTCGGCGGGAGCACAGATACGCAGTATTTT
TRBD2,TRBJ2-1,.,TRBV2,CAELSRGRNEQFF,TGTGCCGAGCTCTCTCGCGGGAGAAATGAGCAGTTCTTC
.,TRBJ2-3,.,TRBV10-1,CASKEAGATTQYF,TGCGCCAGCAAAGAGGCAGGGGCGACCACGCAGTATTTT
.,TRBJ2-1,.,TRBV6-1,CASKTIEQFF,TGTGCCAGCAAGACAATAGAGCAGTTCTTC
.,TRBJ2-1,.,TRBV7-8,CASSPFGNEQFF,TGTGCCAGCAGCCCTTTCGGCAATGAGCAGTTCTTC
.,TRBJ2-7,once,TRBV25-1,CASSEGHGTYEQYF,TGTGCCAGCAGTGAAGGACACGGAACCTACGAGCAGTACTTC